These 23 T cell receptor beta chains were all obtained from the same sample, sequenced in a study of T cell responses to AZD1222 COVID-19 vaccine. TCRdb keeps only in-frame clones here, not all; method: immunoSEQ multiplex PCR. The sample consists of 150,000 to 200,000 clones, approximately 90% of them appearing once. This specimen was peripheral blood, taken 28 days after the second AZD1222 dose. The source of these receptors is an adult who received the AZD1222 COVID-19 vaccine.

V usage is TRBV4-2 and J usage is TRBJ1-2; 9 nucleotides line up with TRBD1. This CDR3 region has 15 residues. Germline lookup yields CDR1 LGHNA and CDR2 YNFKEQ. V lost 3 bases to trimming and J lost 1 base; unmatched junction nucleotides: 3. The CDR3 is CASSQPGQGNYGYTF. The CDR3 DNA is TGTGCCAGCAGCCAGCCGGGACAGGGTAACTATGGCTACACCTTC.

This rearrangement joins TRBV15 to TRBJ1-1; D gene unclear. Germline values: CDR1 LNHNV, CDR2 YYDKDF (reference sequence). Trimming stripped 1 base from V and 1 base from J, with 19 bases between. There are 18 residues in the CDR3. CDR3 nucleotide sequence: TGTGCCACCAGCAGAGCCCACGGAGCGCGGGAATCGAACACTGAAGCTTTCTTT. This sequence encodes CATSRAHGARESNTEAFF.

J is TRBJ2-2 and V is TRBV14; D not resolved. This CDR3 is 15 amino acids long. Trimming stripped 4 bases from V and 1 base from J, with 10 bases between. Germline CDR1 and CDR2: SGHDN and FVKESK. The CDR3 coding sequence is TGTGCCAGCAGCCCCCTGTCCTTGAACACCGGGGAGCTGTTTTTT. It codes for CASSPLSLNTGELFF.

The chain employs TRBV2 and TRBJ2-5, with 9 bases fitting TRBD1. J lost 3 bases, V lost 0 bases, and 2 bases had no gene match. Germline V lookup: CDR1 SNHLY, CDR2 FYNNEI. The CDR3 consists of 15 residues. CDR3 nucleotide sequence: TGTGCCAGCAGTGAAGCCGGGACAGGGAAAGAGACCCAGTACTTC. Its translation: CASSEAGTGKETQYF.

The V call is TRBV11-3, the J call TRBJ2-7, with D perhaps TRBD1 (5 bases). Trimming pared 6 bases from V and 7 bases from J, leaving 16 bases between. This CDR3 comprises 13 residues. CDR1 is SGHNT and CDR2 is YENEEA in the germline V gene. CDR3 nucleotides: TGTGCCAGCAGTATGACAGCATCATTGGAGCAGTACTTC. Its protein product is CASSMTASLEQYF. The complete variable domain, with remaining parts taken from reference TRBV11-3 and TRBJ2-7, reads EAGVVQSPRYKIIEKKQPVAFWCNPISGHNTLYWYLQNLGQGPELLIRYENEEAVDDSQLPKDRFSAERLKGVDSTLKIQPAELGDSAVYLCASSMTASLEQYFGPGTRLTVT.

The V call is TRBV10-3, the J call TRBJ2-3; TRBD1 is a possible D gene (6 bases). CDR1 ENHRY and CDR2 SYGVKD come from the germline V gene. This CDR3 is 15 amino acids long. V was shortened by 11 bases and J by 2 bases, with 20 bases between the two germline ends. CDR3 in amino acids: CAVRGGDTFTDTQYF. The CDR3 DNA is TGTGCCGTCCGCGGTGGGGACACCTTCACAGATACGCAGTATTTT.

The chain joins TRBV7-9 to TRBJ1-1; D is perhaps TRBD1 (5 bases). The CDR3 is made up of 17 amino acids. CDR1 SEHNR and CDR2 FQNEAQ come from the germline V gene (reference sequence). Trimming took 3 bases from V and 3 from J, leaving 20 bases between them. The CDR3 here is CASSLGGTAPGDTEAFF. DNA for the CDR3: TGTGCCAGCAGCTTGGGGGGAACGGCGCCCGGAGACACTGAAGCTTTCTTT. Using reference TRBV7-9 and TRBJ1-1 for the parts outside the CDR3, the full variable domain is DTGVSQNPRHKITKRGQNVTFRCDPISEHNRLYWYRQTLGQGPEFLTYFQNEAQLEKSRLLSDRFSAERPKGSFSTLEIQRTEQGDSAMYLCASSLGGTAPGDTEAFFGQGTRLTVV.

This chain joins TRBV28 and TRBJ2-1; 9 positions match TRBD1. This CDR3 contains 18 residues. Per germline, CDR1 MDHEN and CDR2 SYDVKM. With 6 bases clipped from V and 6 bases from J, the junction kept 18 bases outside the gene matches. The CDR3 here is CASSFSLHTGGEVNEQFF. CDR3 sequence (DNA): TGTGCCAGCAGCTTCTCACTTCATACAGGGGGCGAGGTCAATGAGCAGTTCTTC.

This chain uses TRBV7-2 with TRBJ2-5; 10 positions agree with TRBD1. This CDR3 contains 15 residues. J was trimmed by 2 bases and V by 4 bases; bases with no gene match: 4. Germline V lookup: CDR1 SGHTA, CDR2 FQGNSA. The CDR3 loop is CASSYRQGAQETQYF. Written as DNA, the CDR3 is TGTGCCAGCAGCTACCGACAGGGGGCACAAGAGACCCAGTACTTC.

The chain uses TRBV4-3 and TRBJ2-7; 16 positions agree with TRBD2. Germline CDR1 and CDR2: LGHNA and YSLEER. The CDR3 spans 17 residues. V shed 2 bases, J shed 6 bases, and the junction held 7 bases outside the gene matches. The CDR3 nucleotides read TGCGCCAGCAGCCAACCGGGACTAGCGGGAGGGCCGGGCGAGCAGTACTTC. This gives the protein CASSQPGLAGGPGEQYF.

This chain joins TRBV11-2 and TRBJ2-1; the D gene is possibly TRBD2 (5 bases). The CDR3 contains 15 residues. Trimming stripped 3 bases from V and 5 bases from J, with 14 bases between. Per germline, CDR1 SGHAT and CDR2 FQNNGV. CDR3 in amino acids: CASSFGETFHNEQFF. CDR3 in DNA: TGTGCCAGCAGCTTCGGGGAAACTTTTCACAATGAGCAGTTCTTC.

The rearrangement uses TRBV30 and TRBJ1-6; D gene unclear. The germline gives CDR1 GTSNPN, CDR2 SVGIG (reference sequence). CDR3 length: 15 amino acids. V lost 5 bases and J lost 1, with 12 bases in between. The CDR3 is CAWHSTGSYNSPLHF. CDR3 DNA: TGTGCCTGGCATTCGACGGGGTCCTATAATTCACCCCTCCACTTT.

V usage is TRBV7-2 and J usage is TRBJ1-2; no firm D call. The germline CDR1 and CDR2 sequences are SGHTA and FQGNSA. V dropped 1 base and J dropped 0 bases, with 15 bases sitting between them. The CDR3 has 17 residues. CDR3 protein: CASSLDSGLPTNYGYTF. DNA of the CDR3: TGTGCCAGCAGCTTAGACTCAGGACTCCCTACTAACTATGGCTACACCTTC.

This clone was seen a single time. V usage is TRBV9 and J usage is TRBJ2-3; 7 nucleotides line up with TRBD1. The CDR3 has 15 residues. V was pared by 1 base and J by 6 bases, with 8 bases of the junction left unmatched. The germline gives CDR1 SGDLS, CDR2 YYNGEE. The CDR3 nucleotides are TGTGCCAGCAGCGTATCGGGGACAGTCCCCGATACGCAGTATTTT. It specifies CASSVSGTVPDTQYF.

The chain joins TRBV5-1 to TRBJ2-7; 12 bases map to TRBD1. CDR3 length equals 14 residues. Germline assignment: CDR1 SGHRS and CDR2 YFSETQ. Trimming removed 4 bases from V and 6 bases from J; junction bases left unmatched: 5. The CDR3 here is CASSSPGQGAEQYF. CDR3 DNA sequence: TGCGCCAGCAGCAGCCCGGGACAGGGGGCCGAGCAGTACTTC.

The rearrangement uses TRBV5-6 and TRBJ2-7; weak D call: TRBD2 (5 bases). Germline V CDR1 and CDR2: SGHDT, YYEEEE. V dropped 4 bases and J dropped 12 bases, with 20 bases sitting between them. This CDR3 contains 13 residues. CDR3 sequence (DNA): TGTGCCAGCAGCCCTGGAGTGGGCCGGGGTTTGTACTTC. Translation: CASSPGVGRGLYF.

The V and J genes are TRBV15 and TRBJ2-1; TRBD1 matches at 7 bases. The CDR3 length is 14 residues. Germline V gene data show CDR1 as LNHNV and CDR2 as YYDKDF (reference sequence). V lost 5 bases, J lost 10 bases, and 11 bases stayed unmatched. The CDR3 spells CATSLRQGAQEQFF. The DNA for the CDR3 is TGTGCCACCAGCCTACGACAGGGAGCCCAAGAGCAGTTCTTC. Together with reference TRBV15 and TRBJ2-1, the CDR3 gives the full variable domain: DAMVIQNPRYQVTQFGKPVTLSCSQTLNHNVMYWYQQKSSQAPKLLFHYYDKDFNNEADTPDNFQSRRPNTSFCFLDIRSPGLGDTAMYLCATSLRQGAQEQFFGPGTRLTVL.

The genes are TRBV2 and TRBJ2-5; 7 nucleotides agree with TRBD2. The V gene end was trimmed by 4 bases and the J gene end by 9 bases; junction bases not matched to a gene: 11. CDR3 length: 14 residues. Germline V gene sequence: CDR1 SNHLY, CDR2 FYNNEI. In DNA form, the CDR3 reads TGTGCCAGCAGTGTTCGGGAGGTGTTTGGCCCCCAGTACTTC. Its translation: CASSVREVFGPQYF.

This clone has just a few counts. The V call is TRBV28, the J call TRBJ2-3, with 7 bases lining up with TRBD2. Germline V gives CDR1 MDHEN, CDR2 SYDVKM. V was clipped by 3 bases and J by 4 bases; unmatched bases: 4. This CDR3 is 14 amino acids long. CDR3 sequence (DNA): TGTGCCAGCAGTTTTGCTGGGGGGGCAGATACGCAGTATTTT. This gives the protein CASSFAGGADTQYF.

This chain joins TRBV28 and TRBJ2-7; TRBD1 matches at 8 bases. Germline values: CDR1 MDHEN, CDR2 SYDVKM. The CDR3 consists of 16 residues. The J segment lost 2 bases and the V segment lost 2 bases, leaving 8 bases of the junction unmatched. CDR3 coding DNA: TGTGCCAGCAGTTTAGGGGGTGGACAGGGTCCCTACGAGCAGTACTTC. Amino acids: CASSLGGGQGPYEQYF. Full variable domain (outside the CDR3, taken from reference TRBV28 and TRBJ2-7): DVKVTQSSRYLVKRTGEKVFLECVQDMDHENMFWYRQDPGLGLRLIYFSYDVKMKEKGDIPEGYSVSREKKERFSLILESASTNQTSMYLCASSLGGGQGPYEQYFGPGTRLTVT.

This sequence joins TRBV2 and TRBJ1-2; no firm D call. CDR3 size: 14 residues. V lost 0 bases, J lost 8 bases, and 13 bases lay in between. Germline V gives CDR1 SNHLY, CDR2 FYNNEI. For the CDR3, the DNA is TGTGCCAGCAGTGAAGCGCTTTCGGCAGCCGGCTACACCTTC. Its translation is CASSEALSAAGYTF.

The V call is TRBV19, the J call TRBJ2-1, with 10 bases that match TRBD1. This CDR3 contains 17 residues. V gave up 3 bases and J gave up 4 bases; unmatched junction bases: 9. Per the germline V gene, CDR1 is LNHDA and CDR2 is SQIVND (reference sequence). Here the CDR3 reads CASSMGRTGGLYNEQFF. CDR3 nucleotides: TGTGCCAGTAGTATGGGGAGGACAGGGGGACTATACAATGAGCAGTTCTTC.

This chain links TRBV28 with TRBJ2-6; D is undetermined. CDR1 is MDHEN, CDR2 SYDVKM, per germline. The CDR3 is 16 residues long. The V end was cut by 7 bases, the J end by 0 bases, with 13 bases between. CDR3 sequence (DNA): TGTGCCAGCACCCCGGACGGGTACTCTGGGGCCAACGTCCTGACTTTC. This sequence encodes CASTPDGYSGANVLTF. Variable domain in full (rest from reference TRBV28 and TRBJ2-6): DVKVTQSSRYLVKRTGEKVFLECVQDMDHENMFWYRQDPGLGLRLIYFSYDVKMKEKGDIPEGYSVSREKKERFSLILESASTNQTSMYLCASTPDGYSGANVLTFGAGSRLTVL.